These 5 T cell receptor beta chains were sequenced from one sample in a study of OX40 agonist ivuxolimab in advanced cancers. Clones were sequenced by immunoSEQ multiplex PCR, and TCRdb holds only the in-frame ones, with some missing. The table has over 65,000 clones, around nine tenths seen once. Material: CD4+ or CD8+ T cells sorted from blood, obtained in a trial of the OX40 agonist ivuxolimab. The receptors stem from an adult with an advanced solid tumor such as melanoma, head and neck, liver or kidney cancer.

The chain employs TRBV6-6 and TRBJ1-2; a weak D match, TRBD1 (6 bases). Germline-derived CDR1 and CDR2 are MNHNY and SVGAGI (reference sequence). This CDR3 spans 16 amino acids. V was cut by 5 bases and J by 1 base, with 17 bases left in between. CDR3 coding DNA: TGTGCCAGCAGTAATACCCAGGGGCGCCTTAACTATGGCTACACCTTC. This sequence encodes CASSNTQGRLNYGYTF.

In its sample, this clone was seen a few times. The chain carries TRBV5-1 and TRBJ2-7; 10 positions match TRBD2. Per the germline V gene, CDR1 is SGHRS and CDR2 is YFSETQ. Trimming cost V 4 bases and J 4 bases; bases outside gene matches: 11. The CDR3 extends over 16 amino acids. Here the CDR3 reads CASSQGGTSVRYEQYF. The CDR3 DNA is TGCGCCAGCAGCCAGGGTGGGACTAGCGTCAGGTACGAGCAGTACTTC.

V usage is TRBV7-9 and J usage is TRBJ1-1; 8 bases agree with TRBD1. Germline V gene lookup returns CDR1 SEHNR and CDR2 FQNEAQ (reference sequence). CDR3 size: 14 residues. With V trimmed by 6 bases and J by 4 bases, 7 bases remained unmatched. CDR3 sequence: CASSSGGGGTEAFF. The CDR3 region has the DNA TGTGCCAGCAGTTCAGGGGGCGGTGGCACTGAAGCTTTCTTT.

The J gene is TRBJ2-3, the V gene TRBV6-6; the D gene is possibly TRBD1 (6 bases). Trimming stripped 2 bases from V and 0 bases from J, with 9 bases between. This CDR3 contains 15 residues. Germline V lookup: CDR1 MNHNY, CDR2 SVGAGI (reference sequence). The CDR3 spells CASSYLDRSTDTQYF. DNA of the CDR3: TGTGCCAGCAGTTACCTTGACAGGAGCACAGATACGCAGTATTTT.

This chain joins TRBV7-2 and TRBJ2-3; weak D call: TRBD2 (6 bases). Germline values: CDR1 SGHTA, CDR2 FQGNSA. The V end was cut by 4 bases, the J end by 3 bases, with 11 bases between. The CDR3 contains 14 residues. CDR3 nucleotide sequence: TGTGCCAGCAGCTCCCTCCGGGAGACAGATACGCAGTATTTT. Residues: CASSSLRETDTQYF.